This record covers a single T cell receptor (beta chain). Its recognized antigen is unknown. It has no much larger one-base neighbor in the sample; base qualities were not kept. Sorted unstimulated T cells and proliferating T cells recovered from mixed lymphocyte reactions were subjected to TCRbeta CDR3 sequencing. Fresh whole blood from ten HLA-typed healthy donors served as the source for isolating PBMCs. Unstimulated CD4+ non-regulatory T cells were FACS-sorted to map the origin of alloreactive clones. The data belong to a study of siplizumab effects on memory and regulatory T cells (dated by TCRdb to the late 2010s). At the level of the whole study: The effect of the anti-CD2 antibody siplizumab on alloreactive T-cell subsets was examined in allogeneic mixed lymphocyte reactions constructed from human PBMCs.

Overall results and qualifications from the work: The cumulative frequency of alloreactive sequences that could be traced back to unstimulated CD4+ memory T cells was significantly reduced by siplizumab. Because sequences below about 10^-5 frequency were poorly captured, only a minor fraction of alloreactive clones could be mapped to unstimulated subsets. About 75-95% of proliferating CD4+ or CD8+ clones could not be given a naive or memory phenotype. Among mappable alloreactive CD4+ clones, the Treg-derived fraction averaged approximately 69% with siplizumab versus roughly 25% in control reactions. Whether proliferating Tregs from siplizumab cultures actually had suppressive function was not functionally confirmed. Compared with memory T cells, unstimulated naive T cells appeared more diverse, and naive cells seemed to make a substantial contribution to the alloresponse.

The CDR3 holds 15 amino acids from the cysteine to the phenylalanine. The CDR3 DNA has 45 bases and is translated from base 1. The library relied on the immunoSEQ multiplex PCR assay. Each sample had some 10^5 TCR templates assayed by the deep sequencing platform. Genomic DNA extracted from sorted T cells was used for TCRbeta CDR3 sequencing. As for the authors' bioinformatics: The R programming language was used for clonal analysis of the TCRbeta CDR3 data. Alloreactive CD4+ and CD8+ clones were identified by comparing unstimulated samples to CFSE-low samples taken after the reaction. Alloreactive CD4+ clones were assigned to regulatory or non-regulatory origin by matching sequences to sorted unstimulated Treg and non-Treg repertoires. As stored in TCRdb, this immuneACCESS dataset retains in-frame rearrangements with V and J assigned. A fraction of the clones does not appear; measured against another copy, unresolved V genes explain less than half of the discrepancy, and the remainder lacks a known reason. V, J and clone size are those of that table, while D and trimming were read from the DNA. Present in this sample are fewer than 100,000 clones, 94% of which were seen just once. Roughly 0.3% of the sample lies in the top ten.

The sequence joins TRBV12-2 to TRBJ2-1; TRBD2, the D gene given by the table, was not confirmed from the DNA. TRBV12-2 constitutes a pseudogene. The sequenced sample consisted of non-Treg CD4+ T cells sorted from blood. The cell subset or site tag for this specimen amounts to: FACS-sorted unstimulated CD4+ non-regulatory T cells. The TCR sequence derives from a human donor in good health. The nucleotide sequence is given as TGTGCAAGTCGCTGGACTAGCGGGGGGAGGGATGAGCAGTTCTTC. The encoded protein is CASRWTSGGRDEQFF.